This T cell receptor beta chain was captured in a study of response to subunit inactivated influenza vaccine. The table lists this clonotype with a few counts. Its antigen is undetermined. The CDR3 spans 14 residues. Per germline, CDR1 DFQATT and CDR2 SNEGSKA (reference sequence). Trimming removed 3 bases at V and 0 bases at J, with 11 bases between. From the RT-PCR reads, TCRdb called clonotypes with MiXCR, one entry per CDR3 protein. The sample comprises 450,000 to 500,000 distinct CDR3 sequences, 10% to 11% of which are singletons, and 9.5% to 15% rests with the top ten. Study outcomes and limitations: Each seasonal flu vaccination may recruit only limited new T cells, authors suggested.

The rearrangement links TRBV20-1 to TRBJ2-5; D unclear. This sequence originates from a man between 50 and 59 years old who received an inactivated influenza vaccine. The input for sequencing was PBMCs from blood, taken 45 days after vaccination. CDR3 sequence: CSASTDAHQETQYF. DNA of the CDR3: TGCAGTGCTAGTACGGACGCGCACCAAGAGACCCAGTACTTC.